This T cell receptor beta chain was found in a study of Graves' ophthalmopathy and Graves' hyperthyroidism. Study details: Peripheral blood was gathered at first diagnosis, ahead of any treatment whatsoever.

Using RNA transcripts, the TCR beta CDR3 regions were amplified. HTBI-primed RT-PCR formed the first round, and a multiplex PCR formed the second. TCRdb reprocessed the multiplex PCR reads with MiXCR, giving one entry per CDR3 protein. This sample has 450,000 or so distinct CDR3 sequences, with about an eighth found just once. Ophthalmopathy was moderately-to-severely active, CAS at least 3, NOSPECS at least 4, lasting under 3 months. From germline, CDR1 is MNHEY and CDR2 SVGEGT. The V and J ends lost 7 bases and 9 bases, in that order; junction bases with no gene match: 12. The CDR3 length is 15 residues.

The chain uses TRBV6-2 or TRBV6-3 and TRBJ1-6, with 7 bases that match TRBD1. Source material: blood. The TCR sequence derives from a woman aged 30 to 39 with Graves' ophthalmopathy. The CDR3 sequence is CASTLRQGQGSPLHF. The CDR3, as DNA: TGTGCCAGCACCCTTCGACAGGGCCAAGGTTCACCCCTCCACTTT.